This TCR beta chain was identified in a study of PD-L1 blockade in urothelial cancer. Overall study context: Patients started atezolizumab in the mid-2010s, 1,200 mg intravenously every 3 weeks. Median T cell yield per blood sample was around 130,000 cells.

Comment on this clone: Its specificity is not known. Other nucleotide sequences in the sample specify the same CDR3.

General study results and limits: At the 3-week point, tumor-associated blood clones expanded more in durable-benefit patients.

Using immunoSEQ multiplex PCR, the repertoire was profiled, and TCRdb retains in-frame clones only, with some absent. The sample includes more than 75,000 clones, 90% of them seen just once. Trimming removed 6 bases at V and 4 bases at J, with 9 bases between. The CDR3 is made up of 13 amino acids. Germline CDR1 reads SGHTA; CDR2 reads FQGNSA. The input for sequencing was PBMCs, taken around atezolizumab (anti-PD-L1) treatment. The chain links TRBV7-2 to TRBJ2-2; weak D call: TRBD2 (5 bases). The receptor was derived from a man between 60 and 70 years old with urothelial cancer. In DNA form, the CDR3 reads TGTGCCAGCAGGCCCGGAGGCACCGGGGAGCTGTTTTTT. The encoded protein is CASRPGGTGELFF.